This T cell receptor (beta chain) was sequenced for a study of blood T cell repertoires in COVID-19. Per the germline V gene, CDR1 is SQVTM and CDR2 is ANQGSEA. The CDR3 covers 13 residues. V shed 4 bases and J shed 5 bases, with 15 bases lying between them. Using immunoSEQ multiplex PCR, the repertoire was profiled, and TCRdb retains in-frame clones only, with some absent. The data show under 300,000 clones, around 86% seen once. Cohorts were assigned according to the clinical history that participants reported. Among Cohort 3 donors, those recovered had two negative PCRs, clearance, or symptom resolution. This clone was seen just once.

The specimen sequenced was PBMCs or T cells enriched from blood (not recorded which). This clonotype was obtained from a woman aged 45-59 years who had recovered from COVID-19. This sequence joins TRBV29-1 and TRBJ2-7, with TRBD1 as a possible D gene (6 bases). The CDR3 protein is CSVGAGAVDEQYF. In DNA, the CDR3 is TGCAGCGTTGGAGCAGGGGCGGTCGACGAGCAGTACTTC.